The 21 T cell receptor beta chains below come from one sample, sequenced in a study of T cell responses to AZD1222 COVID-19 vaccine. TCRdb's copy holds only in-frame clones and misses some; the assay was immunoSEQ multiplex PCR. The sample includes under 150,000 clones, 85% to 95% of them seen just once. This specimen was peripheral blood, taken 28 days after the second AZD1222 dose. Source of these receptors: an adult who received the AZD1222 COVID-19 vaccine.

The count of this clone is one. The V call is TRBV5-6, the J call TRBJ1-2; 8 bases map to TRBD1. Trimming cost V 0 bases and J 6 bases; bases outside gene matches: 1. CDR3 size: 13 residues. Germline-derived CDR1 and CDR2 are SGHDT and YYEEEE. CDR3 protein: CASSLVDRDGYTF. The CDR3 bases are TGTGCCAGCAGCTTGGTGGACAGGGATGGCTACACCTTC.

The chain has TRBV7-9 and TRBJ1-5; D unclear. With 1 base removed from V and 0 bases from J, the gap between germline ends came to 16 bases. Germline V gives CDR1 SEHNR, CDR2 FQNEAQ (reference sequence). The CDR3 sequence is 18 residues long. The CDR3 reads CASSLGGLGQDSNQPQHF. CDR3 nucleotide sequence: TGTGCCAGCAGCTTAGGCGGTCTGGGCCAGGATAGCAATCAGCCCCAGCATTTT. The full variable domain, its missing parts supplied by reference TRBV7-9 and TRBJ1-5, is DTGVSQNPRHKITKRGQNVTFRCDPISEHNRLYWYRQTLGQGPEFLTYFQNEAQLEKSRLLSDRFSAERPKGSFSTLEIQRTEQGDSAMYLCASSLGGLGQDSNQPQHFGDGTRLSIL.

The chain joins TRBV3-1 (or the pseudogene TRBV3-2) to TRBJ2-3, with 10 bases fitting TRBD2. Germline assignment: CDR1 LGHDT and CDR2 YNNKEL (reference sequence). This CDR3 spans 17 amino acids. V lost 1 base to trimming and J lost 4 bases; unmatched junction nucleotides: 8. CDR3 bases: TGTGCCAGCAGCCAAGTGATTAGCGGGGGGATCGCAGATACGCAGTATTTT. This encodes CASSQVISGGIADTQYF.

The genes are TRBV19 and TRBJ1-2; the D gene is possibly TRBD1 (5 bases). Germline assignment: CDR1 LNHDA and CDR2 SQIVND (reference sequence). Trimming removed 6 bases at V and 7 bases at J, with 18 bases between. The CDR3 is made up of 14 amino acids. In nucleotides, the CDR3 is TGTGCCAGTAGCTCGCCTCAGGGTCTCGCTGGCTACACCTTC. Amino acid sequence: CASSSPQGLAGYTF.

J is TRBJ2-5 and V is TRBV25-1; TRBD2 aligns across 8 bases. V was clipped by 8 bases and J by 0 bases; unmatched bases: 8. The germline CDR1 and CDR2 sequences are MGHDK and SYGVNS. The CDR3 totals 15 residues. Here the CDR3 reads CASDSASGYQETQYF. The CDR3 nucleotides are TGTGCCAGCGACTCAGCTAGCGGGTACCAAGAGACCCAGTACTTC.

The chain uses TRBV29-1 and TRBJ1-2; 7 bases are a match to TRBD1. With 5 bases clipped from V and 4 bases from J, the junction kept 7 bases outside the gene matches. CDR1 is SQVTM and CDR2 is ANQGSEA in the germline V gene. The CDR3 totals 13 residues. DNA for the CDR3: TGCAGCGTTCTAAAAGACAGGGCCTATGGCTACACCTTC. Protein: CSVLKDRAYGYTF.

The chain carries TRBV10-3 and TRBJ2-3; D is uncertain. From germline, CDR1 is ENHRY and CDR2 SYGVKD. The CDR3 extends over 15 amino acids. V lost 6 bases and J lost 1, with 14 bases in between. DNA of the CDR3: TGTGCCATCAGGAAGACTGATACTCGCACAGATACGCAGTATTTT. Translation: CAIRKTDTRTDTQYF.

V gene TRBV19 combines with J gene TRBJ1-1; 7 nucleotides align to TRBD1. Trimming took 6 bases from V and 3 from J; bases not matched to a gene: 4. This CDR3 is 13 amino acids long. In germline, CDR1 is LNHDA, CDR2 SQIVND (reference sequence). The CDR3 nucleotides read TGTGCCAGTAGCACGACAGGGTACACTGAAGCTTTCTTT. It codes for CASSTTGYTEAFF.

The chain is built from TRBV7-6 and TRBJ2-7; TRBD2 matches at 12 bases. The V gene end was trimmed by 2 bases and the J gene end by 5 bases; junction bases not matched to a gene: 1. This CDR3 is 14 amino acids long. Per germline, CDR1 SGHVS and CDR2 FNYEAQ. CDR3 amino acids: CASSLTSGRNEQYF. CDR3 sequence (DNA): TGTGCCAGCAGCTTAACTAGCGGGAGGAACGAGCAGTACTTC.

The genes are TRBV28 and TRBJ1-2; unclear D gene. Germline CDR1 and CDR2: MDHEN and SYDVKM. The V gene lost 6 bases and the J gene lost 2 bases, with 7 bases spanning the gap. The CDR3 consists of 12 residues. CDR3 protein: CASRPLNYGYTF. DNA for the CDR3: TGTGCCAGCAGACCTCTCAACTATGGCTACACCTTC.

The genes are TRBV2 and TRBJ2-2; D unclear. The germline CDR1 and CDR2 sequences are SNHLY and FYNNEI. The CDR3 has 12 residues. Between the trimmed V and J ends, which lost 9 bases and 3 bases, there was a span of 8 bases. The CDR3 region is CARRFYTGELFF. As DNA, the CDR3 is TGTGCCAGAAGGTTTTACACCGGGGAGCTGTTTTTT.

The chain employs TRBV16 and TRBJ1-4; D is ambiguous. Trimming cost V 0 bases and J 1 base, with 6 bases left between them. CDR3 length equals 15 residues. CDR1 is KGHSY and CDR2 is FQNENV in the germline V gene. The chain's CDR3 is CASSQSRVTNEKLFF. The CDR3 DNA follows: TGTGCCAGCAGCCAATCGCGGGTAACTAATGAAAAACTGTTTTTT.

CDR3 in amino acids: CASSPGQGLGNSPLHF. The CDR3 region has the DNA TGTGCCAGCAGCCCCGGACAGGGGTTGGGGAATTCACCCCTCCACTTT. V and J are TRBV3-1 (or the pseudogene TRBV3-2) and TRBJ1-6; TRBD1 aligns across 9 bases. Per germline, CDR1 LGHDT and CDR2 YNNKEL (reference sequence). This CDR3 spans 16 amino acids. J was trimmed by 7 bases and V by 4 bases; bases with no gene match: 8.

This clone was counted a single time. This sequence joins TRBV7-8 and TRBJ1-5; D remains ambiguous. CDR1 and CDR2 (germline): SGHVS, FQNEAQ. The V and J ends lost 5 bases and 4 bases respectively, with 9 bases between them. This CDR3 has 13 amino acids. CDR3 amino acids: CASSLSGNQPQHF. For the CDR3, the DNA is TGTGCCAGCAGCCTTAGTGGTAATCAGCCCCAGCATTTT.

The CDR3 DNA reads as TGTGCCAGTAGTATGCAGGGTGACACTGAAGCTTTCTTT. Protein sequence: CASSMQGDTEAFF. The chain combines TRBV19 with TRBJ1-1; possible D gene TRBD1, 5 bases. The CDR3 covers 13 residues. Trimming took off 3 bases at V and 3 bases at J, with 8 bases between the two ends. Germline values: CDR1 LNHDA, CDR2 SQIVND (reference sequence).

The J gene is TRBJ1-1, the V gene TRBV6-5, with D uncertain. This CDR3 region has 12 residues. CDR1 MNHEY and CDR2 SVGAGI come from the germline V gene. V was shortened by 8 bases and J by 5 bases, with 12 bases between the two germline ends. CDR3 loop: CASLTGYTEAFF. In nucleotides, the CDR3 is TGTGCCAGCTTGACGGGGTATACTGAAGCTTTCTTT.

This clone has just a few counts. The chain links TRBV9 to TRBJ1-5, with D unclear. This CDR3 has 15 amino acids. The V and J ends lost 0 bases and 1 base respectively, with 8 bases between them. CDR1 and CDR2 from the germline V gene are SGDLS and YYNGEE. CDR3 in DNA: TGTGCCAGCAGCGTAGGGGGATGGAGCAATCAGCCCCAGCATTTT. Protein: CASSVGGWSNQPQHF.

The chain uses TRBV10-3 and TRBJ2-5; D ambiguous. CDR3 length equals 13 residues. V lost 0 bases and J lost 5, with 7 bases in between. Germline CDR1 is ENHRY and CDR2 is SYGVKD. In nucleotides, the CDR3 is TGTGCCATCAGTGAGTCAATGGCCGAGACCCAGTACTTC. It is translated as CAISESMAETQYF.

J is TRBJ2-7 and V is TRBV30, with D perhaps TRBD1 (6 bases). Trimming took off 7 bases at V and 1 base at J, with 8 bases between the two ends. The CDR3 length is 11 residues. Germline CDR1 is GTSNPN and CDR2 is SVGIG (reference sequence). DNA of the CDR3: TGTGCCTTCACAGGGTCCTACGAGCAGTACGTC. It translates to CAFTGSYEQYV.

To note about this clone: Other DNA sequences in this sample translate to the same CDR3. The chain couples TRBV18 to TRBJ2-7, with D tentatively TRBD2 (6 bases). The CDR3 is made up of 14 amino acids. V was shortened by 3 bases and J by 4 bases, with 13 bases between the two germline ends. Germline V lookup: CDR1 KGHSH, CDR2 LQKENI. The CDR3 reads CASSPGTGTYEQYF. As DNA, the CDR3 is TGTGCCAGCTCACCCGGGACTGGGACTTACGAGCAGTACTTC.

The chain is built from TRBV7-2 and TRBJ1-1; maybe TRBD1 (5 bases). The CDR3 extends over 16 amino acids. In germline, CDR1 is SGHTA, CDR2 FQGNSA. The V gene lost 1 base and the J gene lost 0 bases, with 12 bases spanning the gap. CDR3 sequence (DNA): TGTGCCAGCAGCTTAGGCCGTACAGGCATGAACACTGAAGCTTTCTTT. It translates to CASSLGRTGMNTEAFF.